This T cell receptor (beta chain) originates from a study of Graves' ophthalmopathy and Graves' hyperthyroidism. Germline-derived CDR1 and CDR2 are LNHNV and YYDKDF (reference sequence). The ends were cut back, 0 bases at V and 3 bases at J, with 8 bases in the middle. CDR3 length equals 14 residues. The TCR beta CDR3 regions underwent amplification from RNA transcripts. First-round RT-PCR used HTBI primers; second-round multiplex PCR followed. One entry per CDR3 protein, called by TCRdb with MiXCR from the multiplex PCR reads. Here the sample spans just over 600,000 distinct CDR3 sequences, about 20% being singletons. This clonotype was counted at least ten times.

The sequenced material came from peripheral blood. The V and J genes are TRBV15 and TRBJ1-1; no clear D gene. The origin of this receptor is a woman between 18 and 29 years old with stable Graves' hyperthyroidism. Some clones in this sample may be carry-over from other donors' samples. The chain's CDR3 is CATSRDNGDTEAFF. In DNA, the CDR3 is TGTGCCACCAGCAGAGATAACGGGGACACTGAAGCTTTCTTT.